The rows below give T cell receptor beta chains drawn from one sample of a study of blood T cells in healthy people across ages. TCRdb passed the 5' RACE reads through MiXCR, listing each CDR3 protein once. The table includes around 800,000 distinct CDR3 sequences, 20% to 30% detected once. Another study also made use of these data, one on T cells of mothers and their children.

The sample comprised blood. Receptors originate from a boy under 18 in good health. CDR3s include the opening cysteine and the closing phenylalanine or tryptophan. The order of the fields is V gene, clone size, J gene, D gene, CDR3 DNA, CDR3 protein. A D gene is named only where the DNA matches it firmly. The size entry is marked missing in some rows and otherwise reads once, few, many or a size class.

V gene: TRBV20-1; clone size: few; J gene: TRBJ1-1; D gene: TRBD1; CDR3 DNA: TGCAGTGCTAGCCTGGACAGGGCTTACGAAGCTTTCTTT; CDR3 protein: CSASLDRAYEAFF
V gene: TRBV12-5; clone size: .; J gene: TRBJ2-1; D gene: .; CDR3 DNA: TGTGCTAGTGGCCCCCTCTTAGATGAGCAGTTCTTC; CDR3 protein: CASGPLLDEQFF
V gene: TRBV20-1; clone size: many; J gene: TRBJ1-4; D gene: .; CDR3 DNA: TGCAGTGCTAGACAGGGAGCTCGTAGTGAAAAACTGTTTTTT; CDR3 protein: CSARQGARSEKLFF
V gene: TRBV3-1; clone size: .; J gene: TRBJ2-3; D gene: .; CDR3 DNA: TGTGCCAGCAGCCCAAGAGCCAGGGGCCGCACAGATACGCAGTATTTT; CDR3 protein: CASSPRARGRTDTQYF
V gene: TRBV27; clone size: .; J gene: TRBJ1-2; D gene: .; CDR3 DNA: TGTGCCAGCAGTAGGGGAAATGGCTACACCTTC; CDR3 protein: CASSRGNGYTF
V gene: TRBV10-2; clone size: .; J gene: TRBJ2-2; D gene: .; CDR3 DNA: TGCGCCAGCACTTACAGGGACACCGGGGAGCTGTTTTTT; CDR3 protein: CASTYRDTGELFF
V gene: TRBV14; clone size: .; J gene: TRBJ2-6; D gene: .; CDR3 DNA: TGTGCCAGCAGCCAAGTCGGGACAGGGGCCAACGTCCTGACTTTC; CDR3 protein: CASSQVGTGANVLTF
V gene: TRBV28; clone size: .; J gene: TRBJ2-7; D gene: TRBD1; CDR3 DNA: TGTGCCAGCAGTGACAGGGGGCTGGGGGGTGGATACGAGCAGTACTTC; CDR3 protein: CASSDRGLGGGYEQYF
V gene: TRBV3-1; clone size: .; J gene: TRBJ2-7; D gene: TRBD2; CDR3 DNA: TGTGCCAGCAGCCAAGACAAGCGGGGGGGCTTCCAGTACTTC; CDR3 protein: CASSQDKRGGFQYF
V gene: TRBV19; clone size: few; J gene: TRBJ2-1; D gene: TRBD1; CDR3 DNA: TGTGCCAGTAGTATGGGGACAGGGGGTTCTAATGAGCAGTTCTTC; CDR3 protein: CASSMGTGGSNEQFF
V gene: TRBV15; clone size: .; J gene: TRBJ2-7; D gene: TRBD1; CDR3 DNA: TGTGCCACCAGCATTAGACAGGGGGAATACGAGCAGTACTTC; CDR3 protein: CATSIRQGEYEQYF
V gene: TRBV6-4; clone size: .; J gene: TRBJ2-1; D gene: TRBD2; CDR3 DNA: TGTGCCAGCAGCTATACTAGCGGGAGGCCCTACAATGAGCAGTTCTTC; CDR3 protein: CASSYTSGRPYNEQFF
V gene: TRBV7-3; clone size: .; J gene: TRBJ2-1; D gene: .; CDR3 DNA: TGTGCCAGCAGTCCTTCTGTAGCGGACCACGTTATACATGAGCAGTTCTTC; CDR3 protein: CASSPSVADHVIHEQFF
V gene: TRBV7-9; clone size: few; J gene: TRBJ1-2; D gene: .; CDR3 DNA: TGTGCCAGCAGCCACGGGACCCCGGGGACATATGGCTACACCTTC; CDR3 protein: CASSHGTPGTYGYTF
V gene: TRBV9; clone size: .; J gene: TRBJ1-4; D gene: .; CDR3 DNA: TGTGCCAGCAGCGTAGGGGCCACACAGGGTGTGAGTGAAAAACTGTTTTTT; CDR3 protein: CASSVGATQGVSEKLFF
V gene: TRBV12-3/TRBV12-4; clone size: .; J gene: TRBJ2-3; D gene: .; CDR3 DNA: TGTGCCAGCAGTCTTCGCAGCGGCACAGATACGCAGTATTTT; CDR3 protein: CASSLRSGTDTQYF
V gene: TRBV7-9; clone size: .; J gene: TRBJ2-1; D gene: .; CDR3 DNA: TGTGCCAGCAGCTTAGCTACTGGGTTCTACAATGAGCAGTTCTTC; CDR3 protein: CASSLATGFYNEQFF
V gene: TRBV9; clone size: .; J gene: TRBJ2-5; D gene: .; CDR3 DNA: TGTGCCAGCAGCCCTTGGGAGGGGGGGACCCAGTACTTC; CDR3 protein: CASSPWEGGTQYF
V gene: TRBV28; clone size: few; J gene: TRBJ1-3; D gene: TRBD1; CDR3 DNA: TGTGCCGGCAGCCCGGACAGGGAAGCTGGAAACACCATATATTTT; CDR3 protein: CAGSPDREAGNTIYF
V gene: TRBV6-1; clone size: .; J gene: TRBJ2-5; D gene: TRBD2; CDR3 DNA: TGTGCCAGCAGTGAACAAGGGACTAGAGAGACCCAGTACTTC; CDR3 protein: CASSEQGTRETQYF
V gene: TRBV7-9; clone size: few; J gene: TRBJ2-7; D gene: .; CDR3 DNA: TGTGCCAGCAGCTTAAGGGCAGCGAGCTCCTACGAGCAGTACTTC; CDR3 protein: CASSLRAASSYEQYF
V gene: TRBV20-1; clone size: .; J gene: TRBJ1-6; D gene: .; CDR3 DNA: TGCAGTGCCCCTAGGCAGAATAATTCACCCCTCCACTTT; CDR3 protein: CSAPRQNNSPLHF
V gene: TRBV30; clone size: .; J gene: TRBJ2-1; D gene: TRBD1; CDR3 DNA: TGTGCCTACACAGGGGGCTCTAACAATGAGCAGTTCTTC; CDR3 protein: CAYTGGSNNEQFF
V gene: TRBV12-3/TRBV12-4; clone size: .; J gene: TRBJ2-7; D gene: .; CDR3 DNA: TGTGCCAGCAGTCCAAACAATGAGCAGTACTTC; CDR3 protein: CASSPNNEQYF
V gene: TRBV11-2; clone size: .; J gene: TRBJ1-5; D gene: .; CDR3 DNA: TGTGCCAGCAGCGAGGATAGGAATCAGCCCCAGCATTTT; CDR3 protein: CASSEDRNQPQHF
V gene: TRBV12-3/TRBV12-4; clone size: few; J gene: TRBJ2-7; D gene: .; CDR3 DNA: TGTGCCACCGGCCTCGGGGTGGCGGGCGAGCAGTACTTC; CDR3 protein: CATGLGVAGEQYF
V gene: TRBV29-1; clone size: few; J gene: TRBJ1-4; D gene: .; CDR3 DNA: TGCAGCGTTGCTGGGCAGCTCGCCTCAACTAATGAAAAACTGTTTTTT; CDR3 protein: CSVAGQLASTNEKLFF
V gene: TRBV29-1; clone size: few; J gene: TRBJ1-4; D gene: .; CDR3 DNA: TGCAGCGTTGAAAGAACAGGGAATGAAAAACTGTTTTTT; CDR3 protein: CSVERTGNEKLFF
V gene: TRBV6-1; clone size: few; J gene: TRBJ2-4; D gene: .; CDR3 DNA: TGTGCCAGCAGTGAAGGGCATGTTAAAAACATTCAGTACTTC; CDR3 protein: CASSEGHVKNIQYF
V gene: TRBV6-2/TRBV6-3; clone size: .; J gene: TRBJ1-5; D gene: TRBD1; CDR3 DNA: TGTGCCAGCAGTCGGACAGGTTATAGCAATCAGCCCCAGCATTTT; CDR3 protein: CASSRTGYSNQPQHF
V gene: TRBV4-1; clone size: few; J gene: TRBJ2-1; D gene: .; CDR3 DNA: TGCGCCAGCAACCTTGATCCCAACAGGGCCCATGAGCAGTTCTTC; CDR3 protein: CASNLDPNRAHEQFF
V gene: TRBV4-1; clone size: .; J gene: TRBJ1-4; D gene: .; CDR3 DNA: TGCGCCAGCAGCCAAGTGCGGGCAGGCCTTGCAACTAATGAAAAACTGTTTTTT; CDR3 protein: CASSQVRAGLATNEKLFF
V gene: TRBV7-9; clone size: .; J gene: TRBJ1-1; D gene: .; CDR3 DNA: TGTGCCAGCAGCTTAATGGGGACGGACACTGAAGCTTTCTTT; CDR3 protein: CASSLMGTDTEAFF
V gene: TRBV2; clone size: .; J gene: TRBJ2-6; D gene: .; CDR3 DNA: TGTGCCAGCAGTCGTAGCAGGACGGCGCCCGTCCTGACTTTC; CDR3 protein: CASSRSRTAPVLTF
V gene: TRBV14; clone size: few; J gene: TRBJ2-7; D gene: .; CDR3 DNA: TGTGCCAGCAGCCAAGAGAGGGGCCCCTCCTACGAGCAGTACTTC; CDR3 protein: CASSQERGPSYEQYF
V gene: TRBV11-2; clone size: few; J gene: TRBJ1-1; D gene: .; CDR3 DNA: TGTGCCAGCAGCTTCTCGGTCACGGGCACTGAAGCTTTCTTT; CDR3 protein: CASSFSVTGTEAFF
V gene: TRBV7-6; clone size: .; J gene: TRBJ1-4; D gene: .; CDR3 DNA: TGTGCCAGCAGCGGGCCAGGGCATGAGAAACTGTTTTTT; CDR3 protein: CASSGPGHEKLFF
V gene: TRBV29-1; clone size: .; J gene: TRBJ1-1; D gene: .; CDR3 DNA: TGCAGCGTTGGACTCGAAAACACTGAAGCTTTCTTT; CDR3 protein: CSVGLENTEAFF
V gene: TRBV20-1; clone size: few; J gene: TRBJ1-1; D gene: .; CDR3 DNA: TGCAGTGCTAGAGATTCTGGGGGGCAATGGACTGAAGCTTTCTTT; CDR3 protein: CSARDSGGQWTEAFF
V gene: TRBV6-5; clone size: few; J gene: TRBJ2-5; D gene: TRBD2; CDR3 DNA: TGTGCCACAGGTCGGACTAGCGGACAAGAGACCCAGTACTTC; CDR3 protein: CATGRTSGQETQYF
V gene: TRBV9; clone size: .; J gene: TRBJ1-2; D gene: .; CDR3 DNA: TGTGCCAGCAGCCCGCAGGCTGGGGGCTATGGCTACACCTTC; CDR3 protein: CASSPQAGGYGYTF
V gene: TRBV12-3/TRBV12-4; clone size: .; J gene: TRBJ2-1; D gene: TRBD2; CDR3 DNA: TGTGCCAGCAGTTTATTACTAGCGGGGGCGTTGCGCGATGAGCAGTTCTTC; CDR3 protein: CASSLLLAGALRDEQFF
V gene: TRBV12-3/TRBV12-4; clone size: .; J gene: TRBJ2-5; D gene: TRBD1; CDR3 DNA: TGTGCCACCTCGAGGACAGGGGGCTTTGAGACCCAGTACTTC; CDR3 protein: CATSRTGGFETQYF
V gene: TRBV3-1; clone size: .; J gene: TRBJ2-1; D gene: .; CDR3 DNA: TGTGCCAGCAGCCATCTCAGGGGACATGAGCAGTTCTTC; CDR3 protein: CASSHLRGHEQFF
V gene: TRBV5-1; clone size: few; J gene: TRBJ1-4; D gene: TRBD1; CDR3 DNA: TGCGCCAGCAGCCCAGCCGGGACAGGGCGTGAAAAACTGTTTTTT; CDR3 protein: CASSPAGTGREKLFF
V gene: TRBV7-6; clone size: .; J gene: TRBJ2-7; D gene: .; CDR3 DNA: TGTGCCAGCAGCTTAGGGCCGAAGGGTAACTCCTACGAGCAGTACTTC; CDR3 protein: CASSLGPKGNSYEQYF
V gene: TRBV6-5; clone size: few; J gene: TRBJ2-5; D gene: TRBD2; CDR3 DNA: TGTGCCAGCAGCTCCAGCGGGGCAATCCAAGAGACCCAGTACTTC; CDR3 protein: CASSSSGAIQETQYF
V gene: TRBV15; clone size: few; J gene: TRBJ2-3; D gene: .; CDR3 DNA: TGTGCCACCAGCAGAGATCCAGAGGGGCCTGTTTGGACAGATACGCAGTATTTT; CDR3 protein: CATSRDPEGPVWTDTQYF
V gene: TRBV5-6; clone size: few; J gene: TRBJ2-7; D gene: .; CDR3 DNA: TGTGCCAGCAGCTTTCGGGCTAGATACCTGGGCGAGCAGTACTTC; CDR3 protein: CASSFRARYLGEQYF
V gene: TRBV12-3/TRBV12-4; clone size: .; J gene: TRBJ1-2; D gene: .; CDR3 DNA: TGTGCCAGCAGGCCCCGAGGGGTATATGGCTACACCTTC; CDR3 protein: CASRPRGVYGYTF
V gene: TRBV20-1; clone size: once; J gene: TRBJ2-7; D gene: TRBD1; CDR3 DNA: TGCAGTGCTAGAGACTGGACAGGGGGCTTCTACGAGCAGTACTTC; CDR3 protein: CSARDWTGGFYEQYF
V gene: TRBV20-1; clone size: .; J gene: TRBJ2-5; D gene: .; CDR3 DNA: TGCAGTGCTAGAGACCTGGGGGCGGTCGGAGAGACCCAGTACTTC; CDR3 protein: CSARDLGAVGETQYF